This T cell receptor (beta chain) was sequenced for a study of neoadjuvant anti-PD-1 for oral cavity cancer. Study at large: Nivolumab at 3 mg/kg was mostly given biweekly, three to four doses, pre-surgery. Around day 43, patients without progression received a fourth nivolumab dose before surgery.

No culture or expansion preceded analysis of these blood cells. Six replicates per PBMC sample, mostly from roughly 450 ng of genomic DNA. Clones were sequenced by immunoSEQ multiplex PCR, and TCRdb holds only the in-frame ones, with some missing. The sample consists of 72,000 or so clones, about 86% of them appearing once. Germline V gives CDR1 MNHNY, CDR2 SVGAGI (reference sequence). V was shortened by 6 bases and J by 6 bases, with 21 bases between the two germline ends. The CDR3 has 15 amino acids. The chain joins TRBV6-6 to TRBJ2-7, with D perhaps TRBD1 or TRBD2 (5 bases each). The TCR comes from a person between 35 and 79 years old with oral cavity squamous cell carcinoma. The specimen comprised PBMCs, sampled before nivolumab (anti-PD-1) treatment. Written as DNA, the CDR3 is TGTGCCAGCAGCCACCCCGGGACGGGCTTCCGCGAGCAGTACTTC. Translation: CASSHPGTGFREQYF.